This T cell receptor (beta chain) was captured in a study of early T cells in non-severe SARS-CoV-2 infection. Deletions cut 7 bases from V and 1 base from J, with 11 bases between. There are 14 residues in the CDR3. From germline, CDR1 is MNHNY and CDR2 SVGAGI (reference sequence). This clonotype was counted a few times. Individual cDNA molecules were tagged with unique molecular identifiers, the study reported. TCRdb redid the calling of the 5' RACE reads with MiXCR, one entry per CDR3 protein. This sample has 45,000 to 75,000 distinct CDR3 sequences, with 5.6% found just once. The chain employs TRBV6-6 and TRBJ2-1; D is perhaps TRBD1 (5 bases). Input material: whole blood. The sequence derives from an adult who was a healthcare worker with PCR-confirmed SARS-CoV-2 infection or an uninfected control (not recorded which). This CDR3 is CASKGQISYNEQFF. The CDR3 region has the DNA TGTGCCAGCAAGGGGCAGATTTCCTACAATGAGCAGTTCTTC.